The T cell receptor (beta chain) described here comes from a study of glioma-infiltrating T cells after dendritic cell vaccination (dated by TCRdb to about 2016). Notes on the research overall: The cohort comprised around 15 glioblastoma patients from Phase I and II dendritic cell vaccination trials, 9 newly diagnosed and 6 with recurrent disease. Between about 2002 and 2013, the patients were given dendritic cell vaccination pulsed with autologous tumor lysate. To make the vaccine, monocyte-derived dendritic cells were cultured for under eight days with IL-4 and GM-CSF and then pulsed overnight with autologous tumor lysate. Each patient got three intradermal injections of the dendritic cell vaccine, spaced at biweekly intervals, in the arm below the axilla. Deep sequencing of TCR beta CDR3 regions was used to quantify tumor-infiltrating lymphocyte content and compare tumor and blood repertoires in dendritic cell-vaccinated glioblastoma patients. Survival after dendritic cell vaccination was correlated with TCR sequencing metrics, including TIL content and tumor-blood repertoire overlap.

The immunoSEQ assay amplified TCRB CDR3 regions from roughly 2.1 micrograms of genomic DNA, or from all available DNA when less than that amount was available. The multiplex PCR relied on 60 forward primers for TCR V beta segments and 13 reverse primers for J beta segments. Synthetic control templates were spiked into each sample at limiting dilution to estimate reads per starting template. Reads of 87 bp were generated by sequencing on the Illumina HiSeq System. In the authors' own workflow: PCR and sequencing errors were removed by merging closely related sequences with a nearest neighbor algorithm. TCR overlap was measured as the percentage of unique tumor TCR beta sequences that were also present in the peripheral blood of the same patient. TCRdb limited this immuneACCESS table to in-frame rearrangements with V and J called. A share of clones is missing; checked studies link under half to unresolved V genes, and the rest is unexplained. D and trimming were read from the DNA, whereas the V and J calls and clone size are those reported in that table. The sample contains about 65,000 clones, around nine tenths of them found a single time. The top ten clonotypes cover 11% of the sample.

This clone has just a few counts. The clone's antigen remains unknown. No base quality information exists; no much larger clone differs at one position. The label giving this sample's time point can be read as: after dendritic cell vaccination, including at tumor progression/relapse. Selection of patients required sufficient residual fresh-frozen tumor tissue and over two years of available survival data. Molecular status otherwise varied across the glioblastoma patients, but none of them carried an isocitrate dehydrogenase mutation. PBMC were collected before vaccination, two weeks after the third vaccination, and at tumor progression when it occurred. Genomic DNA was extracted with the Qiagen DNeasy Blood extraction Kit. Taken from the germline V gene, the CDR1 and CDR2 loops are MNHEY and SVGAGI. V is pared back by 8 bases and J by 2 bases, with 10 bases lying between the germline termini. From its cysteine to its phenylalanine, the CDR3 spans 13 amino acids. The kept DNA is CDR3 alone, 39 bases in frame from the first base.

The paper's findings and limits, for the study overall: No direct relationship between TCR clonality and survival was found, suggesting that a diverse polyclonal response may matter. The three-group TCR overlap response model was characterized as speculative, and prospective validation of the model was stated to be required. After dendritic cell vaccination, a higher estimated pretreatment TIL content predicted longer time to progression and overall survival. The cohort was small and heterogeneous, and full blood and tumor sets were available for few patients, with initial-recurrent tumor pairs available for even fewer patients.

Here the sequenced sample was blood, taken after dendritic cell vaccination. The chain was built from TRBV6-5 and TRBJ1-5, with the D gene call left open. The receptor comes from a human donor with glioblastoma. The CDR3 reads CASEVVGNQPQHF. The DNA sequence is given as TGTGCCAGCGAGGTGGTGGGCAATCAGCCCCAGCATTTT.